The 2 T cell receptor beta chains presented below share a single source sample, sequenced in a study of T cell responses to AZD1222 COVID-19 vaccine. The method was immunoSEQ multiplex PCR; TCRdb's version includes in-frame clones alone and lacks a portion of them. This sample has about 200,000 clones, with 88% found just once. The sequenced sample was peripheral blood, obtained on day 0 of AZD1222 vaccination. The receptor set was obtained from an adult in good health.

This chain links TRBV27 with TRBJ2-4; 8 bases are a match to TRBD1. The CDR3 length is 14 residues. Germline V gives CDR1 MNHEY, CDR2 SMNVEV (reference sequence). V lost 5 bases to trimming and J lost 10 bases; unmatched junction nucleotides: 10. The CDR3 DNA sequence: TGTGCCAGCAGTAACGACAGGGGACACGGGATTCAGTACTTC. The encoded protein is CASSNDRGHGIQYF.

The rearrangement joins TRBV4-1 to TRBJ1-5; D is undetermined. Germline CDR1 reads MGHRA; CDR2 reads YSYEKL. Deletions cut 1 base from V and 4 bases from J, with 20 bases between. The CDR3 consists of 18 residues. As DNA, the CDR3 is TGCGCCAGCAGCCAAGTCCCAAAGGCCAACCGGTTAAATCAGCCCCAGCATTTT. It translates to CASSQVPKANRLNQPQHF.